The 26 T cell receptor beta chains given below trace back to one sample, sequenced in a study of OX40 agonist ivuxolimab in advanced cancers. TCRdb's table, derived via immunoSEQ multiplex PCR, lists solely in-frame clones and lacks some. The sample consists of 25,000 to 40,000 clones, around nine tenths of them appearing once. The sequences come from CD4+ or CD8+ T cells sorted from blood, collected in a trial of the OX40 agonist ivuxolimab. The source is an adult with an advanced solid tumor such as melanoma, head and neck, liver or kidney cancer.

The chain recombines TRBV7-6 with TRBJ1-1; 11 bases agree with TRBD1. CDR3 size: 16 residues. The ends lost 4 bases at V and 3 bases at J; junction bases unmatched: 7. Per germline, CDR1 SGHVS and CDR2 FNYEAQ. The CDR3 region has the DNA TGTGCCAGCAGCTCGGACAGGGGGCGAGGATACACTGAAGCTTTCTTT. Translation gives CASSSDRGRGYTEAFF.

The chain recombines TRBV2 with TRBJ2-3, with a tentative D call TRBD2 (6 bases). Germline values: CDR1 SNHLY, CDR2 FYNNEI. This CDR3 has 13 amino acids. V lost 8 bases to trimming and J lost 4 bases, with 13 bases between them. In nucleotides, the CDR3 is TGTGCCAGCCCGAGACTAGGGGCAGATACGCAGTATTTT. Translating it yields CASPRLGADTQYF.

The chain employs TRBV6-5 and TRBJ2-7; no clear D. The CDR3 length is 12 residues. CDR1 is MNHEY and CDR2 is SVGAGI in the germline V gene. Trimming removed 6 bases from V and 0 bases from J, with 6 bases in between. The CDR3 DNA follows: TGTGCCAGCAGGACAAGCTCCTACGAGCAGTACTTC. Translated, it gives CASRTSSYEQYF.

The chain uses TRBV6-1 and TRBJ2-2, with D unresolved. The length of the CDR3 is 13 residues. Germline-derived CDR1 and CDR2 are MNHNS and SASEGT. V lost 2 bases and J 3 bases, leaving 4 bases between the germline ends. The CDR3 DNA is TGTGCCAGCAGTGAATGGGACACCGGGGAGCTGTTTTTT. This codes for CASSEWDTGELFF.

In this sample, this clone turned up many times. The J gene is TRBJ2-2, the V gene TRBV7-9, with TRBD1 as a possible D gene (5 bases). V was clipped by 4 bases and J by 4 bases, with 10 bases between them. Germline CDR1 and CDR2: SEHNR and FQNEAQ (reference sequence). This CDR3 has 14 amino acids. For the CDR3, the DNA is TGTGCCAGCAGCTCAGGACAAATCACCGGGGAGCTGTTTTTT. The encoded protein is CASSSGQITGELFF.

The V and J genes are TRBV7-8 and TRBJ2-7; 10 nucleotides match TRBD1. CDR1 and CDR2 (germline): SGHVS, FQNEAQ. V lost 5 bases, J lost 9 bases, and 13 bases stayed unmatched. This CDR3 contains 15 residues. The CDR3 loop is CASSPLGTGALVQYF. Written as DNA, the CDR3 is TGTGCCAGCAGCCCGCTGGGGACAGGGGCCCTGGTGCAGTACTTC.

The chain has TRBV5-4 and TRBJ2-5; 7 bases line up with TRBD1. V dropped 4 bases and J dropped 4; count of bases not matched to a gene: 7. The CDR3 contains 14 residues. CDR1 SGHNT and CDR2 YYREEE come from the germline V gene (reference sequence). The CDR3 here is CASSLKGAGETQYF. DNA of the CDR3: TGTGCCAGCAGCCTGAAGGGGGCCGGAGAGACCCAGTACTTC.

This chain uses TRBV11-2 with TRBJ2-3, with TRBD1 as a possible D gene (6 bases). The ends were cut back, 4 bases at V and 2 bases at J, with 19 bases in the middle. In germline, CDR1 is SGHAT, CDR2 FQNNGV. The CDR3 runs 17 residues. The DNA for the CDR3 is TGTGCCAGCAGCTCGAGCCCGGACAGCCTCCTCACAGATACGCAGTATTTT. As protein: CASSSSPDSLLTDTQYF.

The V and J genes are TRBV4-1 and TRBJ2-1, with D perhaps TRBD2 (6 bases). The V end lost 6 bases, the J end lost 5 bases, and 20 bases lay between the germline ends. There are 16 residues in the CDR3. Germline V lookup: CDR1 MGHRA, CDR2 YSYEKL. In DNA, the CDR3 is TGCGCCAGCAGACACATTCTAGCTGGAGGGGACAATGAGCAGTTCTTC. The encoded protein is CASRHILAGGDNEQFF.

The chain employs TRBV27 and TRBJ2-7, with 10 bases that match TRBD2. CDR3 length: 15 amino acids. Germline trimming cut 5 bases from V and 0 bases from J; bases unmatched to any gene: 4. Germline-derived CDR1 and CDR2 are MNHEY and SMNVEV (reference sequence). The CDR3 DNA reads TGTGCCAGCAGTCCAAGGACTAGCGGCTCCTACGAGCAGTACTTC. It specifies CASSPRTSGSYEQYF.

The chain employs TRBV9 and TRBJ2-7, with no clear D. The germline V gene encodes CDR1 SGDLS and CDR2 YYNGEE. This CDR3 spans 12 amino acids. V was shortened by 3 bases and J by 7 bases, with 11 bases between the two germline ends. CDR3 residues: CASSEALGEQYF. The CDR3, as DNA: TGTGCCAGCAGCGAGGCCCTCGGGGAGCAGTACTTC.

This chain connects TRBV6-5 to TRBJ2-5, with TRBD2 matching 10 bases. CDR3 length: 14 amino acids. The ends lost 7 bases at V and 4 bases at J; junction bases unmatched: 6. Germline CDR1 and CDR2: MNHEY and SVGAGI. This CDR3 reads CASNVAGGRETQYF. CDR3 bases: TGTGCCAGCAACGTAGCGGGAGGACGAGAGACCCAGTACTTC.

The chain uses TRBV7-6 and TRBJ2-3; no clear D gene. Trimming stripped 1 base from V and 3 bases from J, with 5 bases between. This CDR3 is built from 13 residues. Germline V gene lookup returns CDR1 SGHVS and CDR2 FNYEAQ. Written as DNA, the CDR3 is TGTGCCAGCAGCTTAGGGGGAACAGATACGCAGTATTTT. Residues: CASSLGGTDTQYF.

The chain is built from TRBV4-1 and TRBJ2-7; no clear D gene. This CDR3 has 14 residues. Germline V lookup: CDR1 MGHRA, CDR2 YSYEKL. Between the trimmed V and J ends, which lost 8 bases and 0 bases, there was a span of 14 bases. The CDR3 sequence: CASSDAFLSYEQYF. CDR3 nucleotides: TGCGCCAGCTCGGACGCGTTCCTCTCCTACGAGCAGTACTTC.

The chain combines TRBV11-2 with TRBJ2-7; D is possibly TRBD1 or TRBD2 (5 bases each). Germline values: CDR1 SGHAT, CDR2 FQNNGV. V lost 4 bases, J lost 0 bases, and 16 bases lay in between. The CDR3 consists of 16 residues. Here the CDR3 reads CASSSIRDGSSYEQYF. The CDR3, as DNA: TGTGCCAGCAGCTCAATTCGGGACGGAAGCTCCTACGAGCAGTACTTC.

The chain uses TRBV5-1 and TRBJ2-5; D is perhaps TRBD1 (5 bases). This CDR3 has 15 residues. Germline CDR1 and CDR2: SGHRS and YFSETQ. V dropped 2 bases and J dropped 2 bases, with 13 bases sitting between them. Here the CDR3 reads CASSFSWTRQETQYF. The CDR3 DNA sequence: TGCGCCAGCAGCTTTTCTTGGACACGACAAGAGACCCAGTACTTC.

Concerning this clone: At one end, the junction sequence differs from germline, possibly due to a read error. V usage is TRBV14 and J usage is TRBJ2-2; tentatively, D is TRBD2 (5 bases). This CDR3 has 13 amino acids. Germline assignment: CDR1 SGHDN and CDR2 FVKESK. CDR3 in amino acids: CASTGVNTGELFF. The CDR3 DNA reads TGTGCGAGCACCGGGGTGAACACCGGGGAGCTGTTTTTT.

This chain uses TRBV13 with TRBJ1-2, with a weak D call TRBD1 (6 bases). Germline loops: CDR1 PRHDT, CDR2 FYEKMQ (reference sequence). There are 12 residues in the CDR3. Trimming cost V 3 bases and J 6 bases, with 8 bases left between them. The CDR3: CASSLGGHGYTF. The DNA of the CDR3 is TGTGCCAGCAGCTTGGGGGGCCATGGCTACACCTTC. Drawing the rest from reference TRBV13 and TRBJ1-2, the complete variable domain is AAGVIQSPRHLIKEKRETATLKCYPIPRHDTVYWYQQGPGQDPQFLISFYEKMQSDKGSIPDRFSAQQFSDYHSELNMSSLELGDSALYFCASSLGGHGYTFGSGTRLTVV.

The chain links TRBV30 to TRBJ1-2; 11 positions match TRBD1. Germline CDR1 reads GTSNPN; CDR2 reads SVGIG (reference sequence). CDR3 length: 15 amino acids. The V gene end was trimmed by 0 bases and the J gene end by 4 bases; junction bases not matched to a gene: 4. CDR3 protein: CAWSVWDRGFYGYTF. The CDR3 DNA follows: TGTGCCTGGAGTGTGTGGGACAGGGGGTTCTATGGCTACACCTTC.

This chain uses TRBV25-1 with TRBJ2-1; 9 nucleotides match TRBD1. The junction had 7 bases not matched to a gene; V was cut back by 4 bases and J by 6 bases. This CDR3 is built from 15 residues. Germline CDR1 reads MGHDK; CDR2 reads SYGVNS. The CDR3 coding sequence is TGTGCCAGCAGTGGGGGACAGGGTTGGTCCAATGAGCAGTTCTTC. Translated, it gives CASSGGQGWSNEQFF.

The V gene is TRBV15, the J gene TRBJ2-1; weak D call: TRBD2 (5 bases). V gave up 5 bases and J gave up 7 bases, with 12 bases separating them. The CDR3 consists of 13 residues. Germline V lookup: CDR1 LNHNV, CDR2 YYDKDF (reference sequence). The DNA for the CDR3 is TGTGCCACCAGCGATACTAGGATGAATGAGCAGTTCTTC. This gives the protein CATSDTRMNEQFF.

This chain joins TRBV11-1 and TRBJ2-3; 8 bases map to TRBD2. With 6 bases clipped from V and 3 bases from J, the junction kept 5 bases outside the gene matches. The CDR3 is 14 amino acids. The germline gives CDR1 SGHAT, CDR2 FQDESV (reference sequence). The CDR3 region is CASSAGTSTDTQYF. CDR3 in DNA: TGTGCCAGCAGTGCCGGGACTAGTACAGATACGCAGTATTTT.

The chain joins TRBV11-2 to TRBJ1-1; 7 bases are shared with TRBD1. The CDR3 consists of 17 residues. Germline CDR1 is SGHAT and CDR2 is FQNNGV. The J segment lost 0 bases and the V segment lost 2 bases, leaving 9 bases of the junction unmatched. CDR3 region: CASSLMAGGSMNTEAFF. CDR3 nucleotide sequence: TGTGCCAGCAGCTTAATGGCAGGGGGTAGTATGAACACTGAAGCTTTCTTT. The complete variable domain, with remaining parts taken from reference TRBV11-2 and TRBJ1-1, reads EAGVAQSPRYKIIEKRQSVAFWCNPISGHATLYWYQQILGQGPKLLIQFQNNGVVDDSQLPKDRFSAERLKGVDSTLKIQPAKLEDSAVYLCASSLMAGGSMNTEAFFGQGTRLTVV.

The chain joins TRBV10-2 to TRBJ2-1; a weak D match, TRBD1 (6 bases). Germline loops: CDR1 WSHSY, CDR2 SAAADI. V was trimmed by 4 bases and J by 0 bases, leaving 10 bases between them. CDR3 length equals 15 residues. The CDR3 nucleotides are TGCGCCAGCAGTGTTACAGGGAGCTCCTACAATGAGCAGTTCTTC. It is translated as CASSVTGSSYNEQFF.

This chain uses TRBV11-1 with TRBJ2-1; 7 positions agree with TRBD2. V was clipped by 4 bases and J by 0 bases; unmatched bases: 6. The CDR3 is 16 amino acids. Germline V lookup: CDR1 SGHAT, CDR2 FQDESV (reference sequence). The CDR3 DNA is TGTGCCAGCAGCTCTCTAGCGGCCAGCTCCTACAATGAGCAGTTCTTC. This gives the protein CASSSLAASSYNEQFF.

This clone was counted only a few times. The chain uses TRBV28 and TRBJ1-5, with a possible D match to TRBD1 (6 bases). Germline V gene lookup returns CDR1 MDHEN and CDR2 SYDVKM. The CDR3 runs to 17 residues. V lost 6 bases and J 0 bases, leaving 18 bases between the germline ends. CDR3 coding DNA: TGTGCCAGCAGAGTTTCTCCAGGACAGTTTAGCAATCAGCCCCAGCATTTT. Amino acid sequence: CASRVSPGQFSNQPQHF. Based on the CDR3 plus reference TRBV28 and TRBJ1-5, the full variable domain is DVKVTQSSRYLVKRTGEKVFLECVQDMDHENMFWYRQDPGLGLRLIYFSYDVKMKEKGDIPEGYSVSREKKERFSLILESASTNQTSMYLCASRVSPGQFSNQPQHFGDGTRLSIL.